Following are 24 T cell receptor beta chains from one sample sequenced in a study of cytomegalovirus exposure and HLA in healthy donors. The PCR contained 60 Vbeta and 13 Jbeta primers. Data came from immunoSEQ multiplex PCR; TCRdb stores just in-frame clones and leaves some out. The data hold about 220,000 clones, with over 65% observed a single time. Sample: PBMCs. The origin of the receptors is a man between 18 and 35 years old in good health and CMV-seronegative.

The CDR3 sequence: CASSPTLATNEKLFF. As DNA, the CDR3 is TGTGCCAGCAGCCCGACATTGGCAACTAATGAAAAACTGTTTTTT. The chain has TRBV5-4 and TRBJ1-4; no clear D gene. Germline V lookup: CDR1 SGHNT, CDR2 YYREEE (reference sequence). This CDR3 is 15 amino acids long. V gave up 4 bases and J gave up 0 bases, with 10 bases separating them.

V is TRBV15 and J is TRBJ1-5, with 9 positions matching TRBD1. Germline V lookup: CDR1 LNHNV, CDR2 YYDKDF (reference sequence). J gave up 6 bases and V 2 bases, and 11 bases lay outside the gene matches. The CDR3 contains 17 residues. The CDR3 coding sequence is TGTGCCACCAGCAGACAGATCCCCGGACAGGGGAGTCAGCCCCAGCATTTT. Translating it yields CATSRQIPGQGSQPQHF. Complete variable domain (other parts from reference TRBV15 and TRBJ1-5): DAMVIQNPRYQVTQFGKPVTLSCSQTLNHNVMYWYQQKSSQAPKLLFHYYDKDFNNEADTPDNFQSRRPNTSFCFLDIRSPGLGDTAMYLCATSRQIPGQGSQPQHFGDGTRLSIL.

Comment on this clone: Its ends do not fully match the called genes, so a read error is possible. The chain employs TRBV7-9 and TRBJ2-7, with D possibly TRBD2 on 6 matching bases. The CDR3 covers 15 residues. Germline CDR1 is SEHNR and CDR2 is FQNEAQ (reference sequence). The CDR3 loop reads CAGSLGRGLLREQYF. The CDR3 region has the DNA TGTGCCGGCAGCTTAGGGCGGGGACTCCTACGGGAGCAGTACTTC.

For this clone: This specimen includes other DNA sequences encoding the same CDR3. CDR3 residues: CASSLDIYEQYF. In DNA form, the CDR3 reads TGTGCCAGCAGCTTAGATATCTACGAGCAGTACTTC. The chain is built from TRBV7-9 and TRBJ2-7; no clear D. The CDR3 is 12 amino acids. V lost 1 base, J lost 3 bases, and 4 bases lay in between. Germline V gives CDR1 SEHNR, CDR2 FQNEAQ (reference sequence).

The chain carries TRBV7-3 and TRBJ2-5; possibly TRBD2 for D (5 bases). The CDR3 is made up of 14 amino acids. Deletions cut 0 bases from V and 5 bases from J, with 10 bases between. CDR1 is SGHTA, CDR2 FQGTGA, per germline. The CDR3 DNA follows: TGTGCCAGCAGCTTAACTTCGTGGGAGGAGACCCAGTACTTC. Translation: CASSLTSWEETQYF.

J is TRBJ2-1 and V is TRBV9; no firm D call. This CDR3 spans 14 amino acids. Germline V gene data show CDR1 as SGDLS and CDR2 as YYNGEE. V was pared by 1 base and J by 4 bases, with 9 bases between. As DNA, the CDR3 is TGTGCCAGCAGCGTAAGGAGCCGATACAATGAGCAGTTCTTC. The encoded protein is CASSVRSRYNEQFF.

The chain links TRBV15 to TRBJ2-7, with 9 bases identical to TRBD2. The germline V gene encodes CDR1 LNHNV and CDR2 YYDKDF (reference sequence). Germline trimming cut 2 bases from V and 2 bases from J; bases unmatched to any gene: 10. The CDR3 spans 17 residues. The CDR3 sequence: CATSRHLSSGVTYEQYF. In DNA form, the CDR3 reads TGTGCCACCAGCAGACACCTTTCTAGCGGGGTTACCTACGAGCAGTACTTC.

The chain couples TRBV19 to TRBJ1-3, with no clear D. CDR3 length equals 14 residues. Germline values: CDR1 LNHDA, CDR2 SQIVND (reference sequence). V lost 4 bases and J 2 bases, leaving 9 bases between the germline ends. The CDR3 protein is CASSSAGAGNTIYF. The CDR3 DNA is TGTGCCAGTAGTAGTGCGGGTGCTGGAAACACCATATATTTT.

The chain combines TRBV5-1 with TRBJ2-3; perhaps TRBD1 as D (6 bases). Between the trimmed V and J ends, which lost 3 bases and 1 base, there was a span of 9 bases. This CDR3 is built from 14 residues. Germline V gene sequence: CDR1 SGHRS, CDR2 YFSETQ. This CDR3 is CASSSAGGTDTQYF. The CDR3 DNA is TGCGCCAGCAGCTCCGCAGGGGGCACAGATACGCAGTATTTT.

The chain recombines TRBV19 with TRBJ2-7; maybe TRBD2 (6 bases). In germline, CDR1 is LNHDA, CDR2 SQIVND (reference sequence). V was cut by 8 bases and J by 3 bases, with 11 bases left in between. The CDR3 is 12 residues long. Here the CDR3 reads CASGGSGYEQYF. DNA of the CDR3: TGTGCCAGTGGAGGGTCGGGCTACGAGCAGTACTTC.

This clone was recorded a few times. The chain couples TRBV5-1 to TRBJ1-5; 11 bases match TRBD1. The germline V gene encodes CDR1 SGHRS and CDR2 YFSETQ. This CDR3 is built from 16 residues. Trimming removed 3 bases from V and 0 bases from J; junction bases left unmatched: 2. The CDR3: CASSSGTGGSNQPQHF. In DNA form, the CDR3 reads TGCGCCAGCAGCTCAGGGACAGGGGGTAGCAATCAGCCCCAGCATTTT.

V is TRBV19 and J is TRBJ2-7, with a tentative D call TRBD2 (6 bases). The length of the CDR3 is 15 residues. Germline CDR1 and CDR2: LNHDA and SQIVND (reference sequence). Trimming took off 2 bases at V and 6 bases at J, with 17 bases between the two ends. The CDR3 loop reads CASSISTGLRSEQYF. CDR3 sequence (DNA): TGTGCCAGTAGTATATCGACGGGACTCCGCTCCGAGCAGTACTTC.

The V gene is TRBV6-6, the J gene TRBJ1-2; D is ambiguous. Between the trimmed V and J ends, which lost 5 bases and 6 bases, there was a span of 16 bases. The CDR3 covers 14 residues. From germline, CDR1 is MNHNY and CDR2 SVGAGI (reference sequence). The CDR3, as DNA: TGTGCCAGCAGTCCCGGCCCTTACGCGGATGGCTACACCTTC. It encodes CASSPGPYADGYTF.

The chain links TRBV2 to TRBJ1-5; D call uncertain. V was shortened by 8 bases and J by 6 bases, with 20 bases between the two germline ends. This CDR3 spans 15 amino acids. CDR1 is SNHLY, CDR2 FYNNEI, per germline. Here the CDR3 DNA reads TGTGCCAGCGGTAATCCGTCGGGTCCACGTCAGCCCCAGCATTTT. Translating it yields CASGNPSGPRQPQHF.

The chain couples TRBV27 to TRBJ2-1, with 8 bases fitting TRBD2. The CDR3 contains 16 residues. In germline, CDR1 is MNHEY, CDR2 SMNVEV (reference sequence). The junction had 15 bases not matched to a gene; V was cut back by 5 bases and J by 9 bases. CDR3 in amino acids: CASSTRSGRLLGEQFF. DNA of the CDR3: TGTGCCAGCAGTACCCGAAGCGGGAGACTATTAGGTGAGCAGTTCTTC.

The gene calls are TRBV27 and TRBJ2-7; D is unclear. The V end lost 3 bases, the J end lost 3 bases, and 9 bases lay between the germline ends. CDR3 length: 13 amino acids. Looked up from germline, CDR1 is MNHEY and CDR2 is SMNVEV (reference sequence). The CDR3 region is CASSFSVGYEQYF. The CDR3 bases are TGTGCCAGCAGTTTTTCGGTTGGCTACGAGCAGTACTTC.

This clone was detected only a few times. The rearrangement links TRBV6-5 to TRBJ1-1; D not certain. The ends were cut back, 4 bases at V and 6 bases at J, with 6 bases in the middle. The germline V gene has CDR1 MNHEY and CDR2 SVGAGI. CDR3 size: 11 residues. The CDR3 DNA follows: TGTGCCAGCAGTTCGATAGCTGAAGCTTTCTTT. This codes for CASSSIAEAFF.

The chain carries TRBV2 and TRBJ2-5; 15 positions agree with TRBD2. This CDR3 is built from 16 residues. Germline CDR1 and CDR2: SNHLY and FYNNEI. The V and J ends lost 4 bases and 6 bases, in that order; junction bases with no gene match: 6. The CDR3 coding sequence is TGTGCCAGCAGTGGGGAGGGACTAGCGGGAGGAAAGACCCAGTACTTC. It translates to CASSGEGLAGGKTQYF.

The chain recombines TRBV19 with TRBJ1-1; D is uncertain. The germline CDR1 and CDR2 sequences are LNHDA and SQIVND (reference sequence). The CDR3 covers 13 residues. V shed 3 bases and J shed 0 bases, with 5 bases lying between them. CDR3 amino acids: CASSMRVNTEAFF. CDR3 bases: TGTGCCAGTAGTATGAGGGTGAACACTGAAGCTTTCTTT.

This chain joins TRBV6-5 and TRBJ2-7; 7 bases are a match to TRBD1. The CDR3 has 15 residues. The V segment lost 6 bases and the J segment 0 bases; nucleotides outside the gene matches: 8. Germline CDR1 reads MNHEY; CDR2 reads SVGAGI. CDR3 loop: CASSLDRYYSYEQYF. The CDR3 nucleotides are TGTGCCAGCAGCTTGGACAGGTACTACTCCTACGAGCAGTACTTC.

The V and J genes are TRBV5-1 and TRBJ2-3; 10 bases line up with TRBD2. The CDR3 totals 16 residues. Germline lookup yields CDR1 SGHRS and CDR2 YFSETQ. After removal of 4 bases from V and 2 bases from J, the junction contained 7 bases not matched to a gene. The CDR3 region is CASSLRTSGFTDTQYF. The CDR3 nucleotides are TGCGCCAGCAGCCTAAGGACTAGCGGATTCACAGATACGCAGTATTTT.

This clone showed up just a few times. The chain employs TRBV9 and TRBJ2-5, with 8 bases fitting TRBD2. The V segment lost 4 bases and the J segment 5 bases; nucleotides outside the gene matches: 7. CDR3 length equals 14 residues. CDR1 is SGDLS and CDR2 is YYNGEE in the germline V gene. The DNA for the CDR3 is TGTGCCAGCAGCCCCGCCGGCGGGAGGGAGACCCAGTACTTC. As protein: CASSPAGGRETQYF. The whole variable domain, remainder taken from reference TRBV9 and TRBJ2-5, is DSGVTQTPKHLITATGQRVTLRCSPRSGDLSVYWYQQSLDQGLQFLIQYYNGEERAKGNILERFSAQQFPDLHSELNLSSLELGDSALYFCASSPAGGRETQYFGPGTRLLVL.

V is TRBV5-6 and J is TRBJ2-7, with 12 bases fitting TRBD2. J gave up 1 base and V 4 bases, and 6 bases lay outside the gene matches. The V gene's germline CDR1 is SGHDT and CDR2 YYEEEE. The CDR3 is 16 amino acids. In nucleotides, the CDR3 is TGTGCCAGCAGCCTGCCGACTAGCGGGAGTTCCTACGAGCAGTACTTC. Its protein is CASSLPTSGSSYEQYF.

V usage is TRBV21-1 and J usage is TRBJ2-7; the DNA was not compared with TRBD1, the D call given in the table. TRBV21-1 is a known pseudogene. CDR3 size: 15 residues. CDR3 region: CASSKVRDSLYEQYF. The CDR3, as DNA: TGTGCCAGCAGCAAAGTAAGGGACAGCCTCTACGAGCAGTACTTC.